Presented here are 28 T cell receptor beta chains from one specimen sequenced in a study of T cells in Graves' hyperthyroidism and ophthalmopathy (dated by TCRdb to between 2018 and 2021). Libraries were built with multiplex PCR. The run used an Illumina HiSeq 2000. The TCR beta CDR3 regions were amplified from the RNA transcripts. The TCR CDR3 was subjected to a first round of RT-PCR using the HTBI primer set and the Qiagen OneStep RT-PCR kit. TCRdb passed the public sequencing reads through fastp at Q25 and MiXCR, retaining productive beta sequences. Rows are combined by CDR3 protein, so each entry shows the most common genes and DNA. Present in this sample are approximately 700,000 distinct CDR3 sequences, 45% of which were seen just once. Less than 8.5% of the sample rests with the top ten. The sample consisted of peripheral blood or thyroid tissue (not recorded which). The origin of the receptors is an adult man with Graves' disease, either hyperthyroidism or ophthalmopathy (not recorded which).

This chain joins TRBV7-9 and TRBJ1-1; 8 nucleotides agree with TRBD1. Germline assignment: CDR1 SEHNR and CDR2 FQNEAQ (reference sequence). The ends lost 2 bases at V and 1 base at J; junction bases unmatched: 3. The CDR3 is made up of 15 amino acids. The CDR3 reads CASSLPGGANTEAFF. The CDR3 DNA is TGTGCCAGCAGCTTACCAGGGGGCGCGAACACTGAAGCTTTCTTT.

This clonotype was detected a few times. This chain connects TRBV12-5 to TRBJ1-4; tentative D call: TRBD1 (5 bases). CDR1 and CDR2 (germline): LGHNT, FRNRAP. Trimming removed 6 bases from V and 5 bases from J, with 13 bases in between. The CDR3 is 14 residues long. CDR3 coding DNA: TGTGCTAGTGGAGCGGGGGGACTCAATGAAAAACTGTTTTTT. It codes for CASGAGGLNEKLFF.

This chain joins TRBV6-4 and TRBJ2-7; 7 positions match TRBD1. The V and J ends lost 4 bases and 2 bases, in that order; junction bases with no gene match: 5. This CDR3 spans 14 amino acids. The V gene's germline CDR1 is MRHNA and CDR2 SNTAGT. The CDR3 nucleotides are TGTGCCAGCAGTGTGGGCAGGGGGACCTACGAGCAGTACTTC. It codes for CASSVGRGTYEQYF.

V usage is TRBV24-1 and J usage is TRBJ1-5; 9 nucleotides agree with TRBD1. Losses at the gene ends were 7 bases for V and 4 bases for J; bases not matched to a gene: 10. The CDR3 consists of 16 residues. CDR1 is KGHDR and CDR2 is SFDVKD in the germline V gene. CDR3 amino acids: CATSVIGTGKNQPQHF. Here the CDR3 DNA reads TGTGCCACCAGCGTTATCGGGACAGGGAAAAATCAGCCCCAGCATTTT.

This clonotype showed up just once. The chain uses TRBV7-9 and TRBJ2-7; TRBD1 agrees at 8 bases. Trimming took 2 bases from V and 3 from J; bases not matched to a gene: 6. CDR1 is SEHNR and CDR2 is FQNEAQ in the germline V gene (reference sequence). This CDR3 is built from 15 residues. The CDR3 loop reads CASSLSHRGDYEQYF. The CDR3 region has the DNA TGTGCCAGCAGCTTATCGCACAGGGGGGACTACGAGCAGTACTTC.

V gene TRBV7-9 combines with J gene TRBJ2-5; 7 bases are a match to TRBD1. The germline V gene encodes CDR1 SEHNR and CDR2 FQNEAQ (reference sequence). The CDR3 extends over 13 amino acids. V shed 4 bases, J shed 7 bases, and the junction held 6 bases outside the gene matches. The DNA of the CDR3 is TGTGCCAGCAGCTCACCGACAGGGACGACCCAGTACTTC. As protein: CASSSPTGTTQYF.

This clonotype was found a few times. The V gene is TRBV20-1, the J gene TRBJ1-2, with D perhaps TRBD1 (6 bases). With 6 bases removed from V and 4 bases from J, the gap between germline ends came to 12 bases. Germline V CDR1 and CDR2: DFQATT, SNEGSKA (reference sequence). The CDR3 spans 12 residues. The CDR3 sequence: CSAPTGFYGYTF. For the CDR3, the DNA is TGCAGTGCGCCGACAGGATTCTATGGCTACACCTTC.

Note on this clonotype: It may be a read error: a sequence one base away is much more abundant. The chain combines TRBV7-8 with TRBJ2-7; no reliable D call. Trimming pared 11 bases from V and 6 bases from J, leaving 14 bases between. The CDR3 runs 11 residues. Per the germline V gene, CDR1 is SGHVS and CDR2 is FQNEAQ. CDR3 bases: TGTGCCGGCGGATCTATCGGCGAGCAGTACTTC. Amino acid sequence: CAGGSIGEQYF.

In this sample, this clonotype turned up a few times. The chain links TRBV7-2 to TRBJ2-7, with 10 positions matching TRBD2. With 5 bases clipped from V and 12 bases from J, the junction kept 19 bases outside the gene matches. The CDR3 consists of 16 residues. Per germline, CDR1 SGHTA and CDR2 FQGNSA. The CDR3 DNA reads TGTGCCAGCAGCCCTAGCGCTCTTGGACTAGCGGACCGATTGTACTTC. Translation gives CASSPSALGLADRLYF.

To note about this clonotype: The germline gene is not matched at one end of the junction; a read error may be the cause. The CDR3 region is CASSVFPSPSGTGGNSPPHF. The DNA for the CDR3 is TGTGCCAGCAGTGTATTCCCTTCCCCCTCCGGGACAGGGGGCAATTCACCCCCCCACTTT. The chain joins TRBV2 to TRBJ1-6, with 12 bases matching TRBD1. Per germline, CDR1 SNHLY and CDR2 FYNNEI. CDR3 size: 20 residues. The variable domain in full, with the rest retrieved from reference TRBV2 and TRBJ1-6, is EPEVTQTPSHQVTQMGQEVILRCVPISNHLYFYWYRQILGQKVEFLVSFYNNEISEKSEIFDDQFSVERPDGSNFTLKIRSTKLEDSAMYFCASSVFPSPSGTGGNSPPHFGNGTRLTVT.

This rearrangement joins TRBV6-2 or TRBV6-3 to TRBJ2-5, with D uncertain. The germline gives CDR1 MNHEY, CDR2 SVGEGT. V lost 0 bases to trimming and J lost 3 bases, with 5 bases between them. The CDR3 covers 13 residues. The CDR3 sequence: CASSYSREETQYF. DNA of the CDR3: TGTGCCAGCAGTTACTCGAGAGAAGAGACCCAGTACTTC.

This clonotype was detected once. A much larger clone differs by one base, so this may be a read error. The CDR3 DNA reads as TGCAGCGTTACGGACAGGGGGCGCAGTAACGGGCAGTACTTC. Protein: CSVTDRGRSNGQYF. The chain is built from TRBV29-1 and TRBJ2-7; TRBD1 matches at 11 bases. Germline V CDR1 and CDR2: SQVTM, ANQGSEA. The trim removed 5 bases at V and 9 bases at J, leaving 12 bases unmatched. The CDR3 has 14 residues.

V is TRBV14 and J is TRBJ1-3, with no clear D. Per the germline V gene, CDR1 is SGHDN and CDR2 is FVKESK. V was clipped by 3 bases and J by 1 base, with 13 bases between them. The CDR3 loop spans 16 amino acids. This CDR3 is CASSHPGTASGNTIYF. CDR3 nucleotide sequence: TGTGCCAGCAGCCACCCAGGAACCGCGTCTGGAAACACCATATATTTT.

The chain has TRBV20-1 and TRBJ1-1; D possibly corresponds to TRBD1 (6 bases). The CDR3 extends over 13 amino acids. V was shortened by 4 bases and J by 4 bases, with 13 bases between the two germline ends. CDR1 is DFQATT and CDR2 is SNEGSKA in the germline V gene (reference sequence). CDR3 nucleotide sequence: TGCAGTGCTAACGGGGGCATGGGCACTGAAGCTTTCTTT. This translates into CSANGGMGTEAFF.

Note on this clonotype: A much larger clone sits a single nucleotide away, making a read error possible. The CDR3 protein is CASRSGQLDEKLFF. The CDR3 DNA follows: TGTGCCAGCAGGTCCGGACAACTAGATGAAAAACTGTTTTTT. The chain employs TRBV6-5 and TRBJ1-4; D perhaps matches TRBD1 (5 bases). CDR1 is MNHEY and CDR2 is SVGAGI in the germline V gene. There are 14 residues in the CDR3. Trimming stripped 6 bases from V and 6 bases from J, with 14 bases between.

The CDR3 DNA is TGCAGCAGTAGGGGCCAGGGTGGGTATAGCAATCAGCCCCAGCATTTT. Protein: CSSRGQGGYSNQPQHF. The gene calls are TRBV29-1 and TRBJ1-5, with TRBD1 as a possible D gene (5 bases). The CDR3 runs 16 residues. Trimming removed 8 bases at V and 0 bases at J, with 20 bases between. From germline, CDR1 is SQVTM and CDR2 ANQGSEA.

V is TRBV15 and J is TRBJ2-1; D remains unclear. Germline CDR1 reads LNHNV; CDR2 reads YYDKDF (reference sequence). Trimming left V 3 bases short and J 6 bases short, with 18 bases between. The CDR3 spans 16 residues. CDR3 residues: CATSSDLGPRGNEQFF. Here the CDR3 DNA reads TGTGCCACCAGCAGTGATCTCGGGCCAAGAGGCAATGAGCAGTTCTTC.

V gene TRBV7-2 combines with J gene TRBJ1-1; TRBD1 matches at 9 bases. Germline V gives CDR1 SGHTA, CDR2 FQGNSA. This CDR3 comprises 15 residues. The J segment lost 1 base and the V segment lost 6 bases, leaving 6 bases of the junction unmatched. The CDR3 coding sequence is TGTGCCAGCAGTTTACCGGGACAGGGGAACACTGAAGCTTTCTTT. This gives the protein CASSLPGQGNTEAFF.

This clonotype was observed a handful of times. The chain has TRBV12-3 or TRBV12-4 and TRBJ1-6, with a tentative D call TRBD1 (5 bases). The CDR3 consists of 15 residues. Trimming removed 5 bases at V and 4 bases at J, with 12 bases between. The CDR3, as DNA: TGTGCCAGCAGTCTTCGACAGTCTTATAATTCACCCCTCCACTTT. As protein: CASSLRQSYNSPLHF.

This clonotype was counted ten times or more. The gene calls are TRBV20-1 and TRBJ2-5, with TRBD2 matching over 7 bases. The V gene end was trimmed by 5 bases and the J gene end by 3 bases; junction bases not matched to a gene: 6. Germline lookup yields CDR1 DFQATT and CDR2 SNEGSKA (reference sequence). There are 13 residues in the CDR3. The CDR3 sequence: CSARTRGEETQYF. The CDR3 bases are TGCAGTGCTCGGACTAGAGGAGAAGAGACCCAGTACTTC.

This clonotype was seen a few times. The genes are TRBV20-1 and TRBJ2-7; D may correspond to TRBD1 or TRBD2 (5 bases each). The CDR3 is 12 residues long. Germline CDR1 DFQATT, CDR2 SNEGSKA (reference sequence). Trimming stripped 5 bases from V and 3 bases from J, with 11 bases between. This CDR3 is CSAHGTRYEQYF. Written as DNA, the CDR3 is TGCAGTGCTCATGGGACCCGCTACGAGCAGTACTTC.

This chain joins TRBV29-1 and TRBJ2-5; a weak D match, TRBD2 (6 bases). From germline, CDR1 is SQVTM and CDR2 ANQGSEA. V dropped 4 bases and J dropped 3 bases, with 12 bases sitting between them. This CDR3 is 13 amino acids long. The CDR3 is CSVGARGEETQYF. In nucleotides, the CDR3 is TGCAGCGTTGGGGCGCGGGGAGAAGAGACCCAGTACTTC.

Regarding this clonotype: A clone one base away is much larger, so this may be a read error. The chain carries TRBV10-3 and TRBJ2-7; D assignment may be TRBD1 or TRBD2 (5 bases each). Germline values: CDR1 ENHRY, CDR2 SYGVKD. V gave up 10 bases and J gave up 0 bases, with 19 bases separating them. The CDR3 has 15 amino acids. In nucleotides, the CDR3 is TGTGCCACGAGCACCGGGGCGGAGAGCTCCTACGAGCAGTACTTC. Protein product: CATSTGAESSYEQYF.

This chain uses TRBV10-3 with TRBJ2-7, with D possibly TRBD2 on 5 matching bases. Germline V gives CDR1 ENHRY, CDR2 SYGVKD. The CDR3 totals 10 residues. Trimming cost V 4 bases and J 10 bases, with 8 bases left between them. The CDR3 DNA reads TGTGCCATCAGTGCGACGGGACAGTACTTC. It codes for CAISATGQYF.

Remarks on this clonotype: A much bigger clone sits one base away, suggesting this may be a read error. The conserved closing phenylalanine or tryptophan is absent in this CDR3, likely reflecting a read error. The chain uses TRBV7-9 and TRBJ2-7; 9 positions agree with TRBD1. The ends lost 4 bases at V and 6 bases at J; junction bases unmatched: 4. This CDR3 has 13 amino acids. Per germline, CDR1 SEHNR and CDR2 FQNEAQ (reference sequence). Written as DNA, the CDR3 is TGTGCCAGCAGCTCGACAGGGGGGGGCGAGCAGTACTAC. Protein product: CASSSTGGGEQYY.

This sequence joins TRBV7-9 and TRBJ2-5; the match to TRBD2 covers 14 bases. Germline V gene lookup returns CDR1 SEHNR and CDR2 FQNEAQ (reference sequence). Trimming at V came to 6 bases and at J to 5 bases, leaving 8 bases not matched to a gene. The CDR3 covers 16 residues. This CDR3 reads CASRATSGGAWETQYF. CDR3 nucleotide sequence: TGTGCCAGCAGGGCGACTAGCGGGGGGGCGTGGGAGACCCAGTACTTC.

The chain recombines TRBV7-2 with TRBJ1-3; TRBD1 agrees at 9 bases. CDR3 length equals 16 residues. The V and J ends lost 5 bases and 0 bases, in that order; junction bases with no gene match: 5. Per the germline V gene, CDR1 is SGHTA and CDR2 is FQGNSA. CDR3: CASSVETGGSGNTIYF. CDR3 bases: TGTGCCAGCAGCGTGGAGACAGGGGGCTCTGGAAACACCATATATTTT.

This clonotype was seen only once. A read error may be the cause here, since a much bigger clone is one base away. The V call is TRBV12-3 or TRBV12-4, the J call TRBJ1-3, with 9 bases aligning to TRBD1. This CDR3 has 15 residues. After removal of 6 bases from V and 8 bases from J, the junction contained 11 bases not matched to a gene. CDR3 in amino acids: CASRPPGTGLDTIYF. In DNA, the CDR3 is TGTGCCAGCAGGCCTCCCGGGACAGGGCTAGACACCATATATTTT.